This passage covers 2 T cell receptor beta chains from one sample sequenced in a study of cytomegalovirus exposure and HLA in healthy donors. The PCR was carried out with 60 Vbeta primers and 13 Jbeta primers. Sequencing was performed with immunoSEQ multiplex PCR; in TCRdb, only in-frame clones are kept and a portion is missing. The repertoire has about 120,000 clones, around three quarters of them found once; the top ten carry 3% to 4%. Sequencing input: PBMCs. All receptors derive from a woman aged 25-40 years in good health and CMV-seropositive.

The chain joins TRBV18 to TRBJ2-7; D remains unclear. Germline CDR1 reads KGHSH; CDR2 reads LQKENI. The CDR3 has 14 amino acids. Trimming stripped 2 bases from V and 4 bases from J, with 12 bases between. The CDR3 DNA follows: TGTGCCAGCTCACCAGGCTCAGTGACATACGAGCAGTACTTC. Its translation is CASSPGSVTYEQYF.

For the CDR3, the DNA is TGTGCCAGCAGCCTAGAGCGGGGGGACGGTACGCAGTATTTT. This sequence encodes CASSLERGDGTQYF. The rearrangement joins TRBV5-5 to TRBJ2-3; 9 bases are shared with TRBD2. V was clipped by 4 bases and J by 8 bases; unmatched bases: 8. Germline V gene data show CDR1 as SGHKS and CDR2 as YYEKEE (reference sequence). The CDR3 is made up of 14 amino acids.